This T cell receptor beta chain was identified during a study of beta chain features in type 1 diabetes (dated by TCRdb to the late 2010s). Some background on the complete study: Mean age, gender distribution, total cell number and subset yield did not differ between patients and healthy donors. In the study, recently diagnosed type 1 diabetes patients and matched healthy donors were compared on the TCRB repertoires of their sorted circulating CD4+ T cell subsets. Across all samples, approximately 100 million sorted cells were examined, and cell number per subset correlated strongly with RNA yield. Naive and central memory subsets were obtained from all 30 or so donors, but regulatory and stem cell-like memory subsets were isolated from only 8 patients and roughly eight healthy donors.

What the authors observed across the whole study: Naive, central memory and regulatory TCRB repertoires appeared to be more alike among patients than among healthy donors. A moderate but significant shortening of TCRB CDR3 length was observed in type 1 diabetes patients in all four CD4+ subsets. Because cDNA rather than genomic DNA was sequenced, highly expressing activated cells could have been over-represented, although no difference in activation and CD3 levels was found between groups. Because the HLA sub-analyses included only small numbers of individuals, any influence of HLA type on TCRB rearrangement was left unresolved. At VDJ recombination sites, type 1 diabetes patients had fewer insertions and more deleted nucleotides, which implies abnormalities in thymic rearrangement. PCR might favor shorter templates, but patient and control samples were amplified and corrected together, so any skew would affect both groups equally.

Including the terminal cysteine and phenylalanine, the CDR3 comprises 16 residues. Only the CDR3 portion is preserved as DNA: 48 bases, with reading frame beginning at the first base. A distance of 17 bases separates the germline ends of V and J, which lose 4 bases and 4 bases respectively. Looking up the germline V gene (reference sequence) yields CDR1 GTSNPN and CDR2 SVGIG. From each donor, a single peripheral blood sample of approximately 0.11 L on average was drawn into heparinised tubes. A BD FACSAria II was used to sort naive, central memory, regulatory and stem cell-like memory CD4+ T cells with a panel that included CD45RO, CCR7, CD25, CD127, CD95 and CD27. Every sorted population had a purity above 95%. PBMCs were isolated right away by Lymphoprep density gradient centrifugation and were stained directly, without culture. So that batch effects would be minimized, each experiment stained and sorted samples in pairs, pairing one healthy donor with one patient.

This clone was observed a handful of times. Its antigen is not yet known. No much larger clonotype is one base removed from it; base qualities were not supplied. All of the isolated RNA was reverse transcribed with the High Capacity cDNA Reverse Transcription Kit, so expressed TCRB transcripts were sequenced. Naive, central memory and regulatory T cell samples underwent deep immunoSEQ sequencing, averaging around 4 million total reads per sample. Sorted cells were lysed in RLT buffer, and RNA was extracted using DNase-treated RNeasy Micro or Mini kits according to cell number. To prevent cross-contamination, each cell subset was processed individually, whereas patient and healthy donor samples were processed jointly. Using the immunoSEQ multiplex PCR, TCRB sequences were amplified from cDNA into 87-bp fragments spanning the CDR3 region. The amplicons were sequenced using the Illumina HiSeq platform. Per the authors' processing: Synthetic template baselines were used to correct PCR bias computationally, reads within Hamming distance 2 were collapsed, and singletons that could not be merged were discarded. By aligning reads against IMGT, V, D and J genes, CDR3 length, and insertions or deletions at six rearrangement sites were assigned. Within each subset, clonotype counts were normalized to sorted cell number, and only after that were true diversity and Gini coefficients computed with the tcR R package. Repertoire sharing was quantified using the overlap coefficient calculated on TCRB nucleotide sequences. As a proxy for the pre-selection repertoire, out-of-frame TCRB sequences from naive cells were analyzed. TCRdb obtained this table from immuneACCESS and retained in-frame rearrangements with V and J assigned. These tables miss some clones; where compared with another copy, unresolved V genes account for less than half of the shortfall, and the remainder is unexplained. V and J calls and clone size are those listed in that table; D and trimming were worked out from the DNA. This sample has over 650,000 clones in its table, and 11% to 15% of those were observed once. Together, the top ten hold approximately 0.039% of the sample.

The TCR was taken from a man younger than 35 with type 1 diabetes. The sample consisted of naive CD4+ T cells from blood. Read against the paper, the sample's cell subset or site label means: true naive CD4+ T cells. The V and J genes are TRBV30 and TRBJ1-6; the D gene is perhaps TRBD1, from 5 matching bases. The DNA reads as follows: TGTGCCTGGAAACCGGCTGTGGGGCGATATAATTCACCCCTCCACTTT. It specifies CAWKPAVGRYNSPLHF.